Below, 10 T cell receptor beta chains from the same sample are listed, as sequenced in a study of CD8 T cells in Susac syndrome. cDNA came from roughly 0.47 to 1 ug RNA primed by random hexamers. TCRdb reprocessed the immunoSEQ multiplex PCR reads via MiXCR and lists one record per CDR3 protein. Altogether approximately 190,000 distinct CDR3 sequences are present, approximately 95% being singletons, with the ten largest covering roughly 0.096%. Sequenced material: CD4+ T cells from PBMCs. The receptors were sampled from a human donor in good health.

This chain joins TRBV7-2 and TRBJ2-3; D could derive from TRBD1 or TRBD2 (6 bases each). V lost 2 bases and J 7 bases, leaving 16 bases between the germline ends. CDR3 length: 15 amino acids. Per germline, CDR1 SGHTA and CDR2 FQGNSA. CDR3 nucleotide sequence: TGTGCCAGCAGCTTAAAACTAGCTGGGACATATACGCAGTATTTT. Its protein is CASSLKLAGTYTQYF.

J is TRBJ2-5 and V is TRBV28; D is uncertain. Germline CDR1 MDHEN, CDR2 SYDVKM. The V end lost 6 bases, the J end lost 2 bases, and 19 bases lay between the germline ends. This CDR3 is 16 amino acids long. The CDR3 nucleotides read TGTGCCAGCAGCTCGACCCTCAACGTACGTCAAGAGACCCAGTACTTC. Encoded protein: CASSSTLNVRQETQYF.

The rearrangement joins TRBV5-4 to TRBJ2-2, with D unresolved. V dropped 4 bases and J dropped 6 bases, with 7 bases sitting between them. The CDR3 spans 12 residues. Germline CDR1 and CDR2: SGHNT and YYREEE (reference sequence). CDR3 region: CASSLDPGELFF. The DNA of the CDR3 is TGTGCCAGCAGCCTGGACCCCGGGGAGCTGTTTTTT.

The chain has TRBV5-1 and TRBJ2-2; D call uncertain. CDR1 and CDR2 from the germline V gene are SGHRS and YFSETQ. The V gene lost 2 bases and the J gene lost 2 bases, with 13 bases spanning the gap. This CDR3 region has 16 residues. The CDR3 loop reads CASSLRLLVNTGELFF. The DNA for the CDR3 is TGCGCCAGCAGCTTAAGGTTATTGGTCAACACCGGGGAGCTGTTTTTT.

The V call is TRBV6-1, the J call TRBJ2-5; maybe TRBD2 (6 bases). V gave up 6 bases and J gave up 7 bases, with 15 bases separating them. The CDR3 runs 13 residues. Per germline, CDR1 MNHNS and CDR2 SASEGT. The CDR3 sequence is CASRGGPPGTQYF. In DNA form, the CDR3 reads TGTGCCAGCAGGGGGGGACCTCCTGGGACCCAGTACTTC.

CDR3 in DNA: TGTGCCAGCAGCTTAGAGTCCTCTGGGGCCAACGTCCTGACTTTC. This gives the protein CASSLESSGANVLTF. This rearrangement joins TRBV7-9 to TRBJ2-6; unclear D gene. The V gene's germline CDR1 is SEHNR and CDR2 FQNEAQ (reference sequence). V was clipped by 1 base and J by 0 bases, with 4 bases between them. This CDR3 contains 15 residues. The variable domain in full, with the rest retrieved from reference TRBV7-9 and TRBJ2-6, is DTGVSQNPRHKITKRGQNVTFRCDPISEHNRLYWYRQTLGQGPEFLTYFQNEAQLEKSRLLSDRFSAERPKGSFSTLEIQRTEQGDSAMYLCASSLESSGANVLTFGAGSRLTVL.

V usage is TRBV3-1 and J usage is TRBJ1-6, with D unresolved. Germline values: CDR1 LGHDT, CDR2 YNNKEL (reference sequence). The CDR3 totals 18 residues. The ends were cut back, 4 bases at V and 9 bases at J, with 25 bases in the middle. The CDR3 region has the DNA TGTGCCAGCAGCCCGTGGCTCGGTCTTGCCCGGGCAGGTTCACCCCTCCACTTT. Protein sequence: CASSPWLGLARAGSPLHF.

V gene TRBV11-2 combines with J gene TRBJ2-3; D tentatively reads TRBD1 or TRBD2 (7 bases each). The CDR3 length is 15 residues. Germline CDR1 SGHAT, CDR2 FQNNGV. V was trimmed by 8 bases and J by 3 bases, leaving 18 bases between them. The CDR3 region has the DNA TGTGCCAGCCGATCCAGGGGGGAGGGAACAGATACGCAGTATTTT. It codes for CASRSRGEGTDTQYF.

V gene TRBV11-2 combines with J gene TRBJ2-7; D is possibly TRBD1 (6 bases). CDR3 length equals 16 residues. Trimming left V 5 bases short and J 2 bases short, with 19 bases between. Germline assignment: CDR1 SGHAT and CDR2 FQNNGV. CDR3 nucleotide sequence: TGTGCCAGCAGCCAGACTAAAGACAGGCGAACCTACGAGCAGTACTTC. This codes for CASSQTKDRRTYEQYF.

This clonotype has only a few counts. The CDR3: CASSIGTTPETQYF. The DNA for the CDR3 is TGTGCCAGTAGTATAGGGACAACGCCCGAGACCCAGTACTTC. V usage is TRBV19 and J usage is TRBJ2-5; tentative D call: TRBD1 (5 bases). Germline V gives CDR1 LNHDA, CDR2 SQIVND (reference sequence). Trimming left V 1 base short and J 5 bases short, with 11 bases between. The CDR3 is 14 amino acids.